Sequencing of this T cell receptor (beta chain) was carried out in a study of breast tumors, draining lymph nodes, adjacent tissues. Remarks on this clonotype: Its antigen is still unknown. A single base separates this from a much larger clone, so it may be a read error.

Each CDR3 protein gets one entry after TCRdb re-called the multiplex PCR reads with MiXCR. The profile shows roughly 100,000 distinct CDR3 sequences, roughly 33% of them singletons. This CDR3 spans 17 amino acids. Germline V gene lookup returns CDR1 SGHVS and CDR2 FQNEAQ. Findings and limits, study-wide: Tumors had less TCR diversity than lymph nodes, more than nontumor tissue.

Samples came from axillary lymph nodes draining the breast cancer. This rearrangement joins TRBV7-8 to TRBJ2-1; tentative D call: TRBD2 (6 bases). The source of this sequence is a female donor with breast cancer. Some clones in this sample may be carry-over from other donors' samples. Sequenced sample: axillary lymph node tissue. The CDR3 is CASSLALAGTTYDEQFF. CDR3 nucleotides: TGTGCCAGCAGCTTAGCGCTTGCGGGAACTACCTACGATGAGCAGTTCTTC.